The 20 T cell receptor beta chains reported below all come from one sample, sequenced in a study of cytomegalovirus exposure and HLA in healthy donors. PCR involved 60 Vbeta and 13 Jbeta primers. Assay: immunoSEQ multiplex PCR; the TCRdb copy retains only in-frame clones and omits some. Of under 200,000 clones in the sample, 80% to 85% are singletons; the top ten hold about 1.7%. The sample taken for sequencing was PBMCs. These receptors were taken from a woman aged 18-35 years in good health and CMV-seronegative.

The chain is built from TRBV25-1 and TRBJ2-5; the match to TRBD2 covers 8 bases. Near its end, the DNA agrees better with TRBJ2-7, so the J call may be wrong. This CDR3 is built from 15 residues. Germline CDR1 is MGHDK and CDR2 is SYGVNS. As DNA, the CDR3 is TGTGCCAGCAGTGAACGAACTAGCGGCAGATACGAGCAGTACTTC. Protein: CASSERTSGRYEQYF.

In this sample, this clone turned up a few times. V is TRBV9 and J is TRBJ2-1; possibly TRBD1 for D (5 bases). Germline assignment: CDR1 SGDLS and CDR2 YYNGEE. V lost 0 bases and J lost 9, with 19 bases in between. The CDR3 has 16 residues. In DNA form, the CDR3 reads TGTGCCAGCAGCGTAGGGGGCAGCAACAAGAACAGTGAGCAGTTCTTC. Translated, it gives CASSVGGSNKNSEQFF. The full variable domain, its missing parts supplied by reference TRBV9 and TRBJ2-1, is DSGVTQTPKHLITATGQRVTLRCSPRSGDLSVYWYQQSLDQGLQFLIQYYNGEERAKGNILERFSAQQFPDLHSELNLSSLELGDSALYFCASSVGGSNKNSEQFFGPGTRLTVL.

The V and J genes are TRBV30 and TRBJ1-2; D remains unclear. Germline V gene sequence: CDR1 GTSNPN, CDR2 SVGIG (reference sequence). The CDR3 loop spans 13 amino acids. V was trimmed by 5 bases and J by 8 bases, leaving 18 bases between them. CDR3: CAWELEGPRGYTF. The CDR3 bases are TGTGCCTGGGAACTTGAGGGTCCGCGGGGCTACACCTTC.

CDR3 loop: CASSSGQVNEQFF. CDR3 bases: TGTGCCAGCAGCTCCGGACAGGTCAATGAGCAGTTCTTC. The V gene is TRBV7-9, the J gene TRBJ2-1; 7 positions match TRBD1. CDR3 length equals 13 residues. The trim removed 4 bases at V and 6 bases at J, leaving 3 bases unmatched. Germline lookup yields CDR1 SEHNR and CDR2 FQNEAQ (reference sequence).

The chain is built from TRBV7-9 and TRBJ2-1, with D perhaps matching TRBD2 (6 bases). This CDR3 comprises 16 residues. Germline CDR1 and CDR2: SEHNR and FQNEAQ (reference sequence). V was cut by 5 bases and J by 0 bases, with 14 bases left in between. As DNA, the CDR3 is TGTGCCAGCAGCCCGATACGGGAGTACTCCTACAATGAGCAGTTCTTC. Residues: CASSPIREYSYNEQFF.

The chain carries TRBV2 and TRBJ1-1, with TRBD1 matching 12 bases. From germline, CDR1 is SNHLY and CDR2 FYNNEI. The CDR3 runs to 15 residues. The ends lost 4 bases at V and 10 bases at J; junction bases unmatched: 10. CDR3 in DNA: TGTGCCAGCAGTGGTCCCGGGACAGGGGGCGTCGTAGCTTTCTTT. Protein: CASSGPGTGGVVAFF.

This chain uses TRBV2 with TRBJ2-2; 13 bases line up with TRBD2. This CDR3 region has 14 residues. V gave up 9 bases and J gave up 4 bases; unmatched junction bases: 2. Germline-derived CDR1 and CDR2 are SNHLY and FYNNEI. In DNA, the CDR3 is TGTGCCAGGAGGACTAGCGGGGGCACCGGGGAGCTGTTTTTT. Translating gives CARRTSGGTGELFF.

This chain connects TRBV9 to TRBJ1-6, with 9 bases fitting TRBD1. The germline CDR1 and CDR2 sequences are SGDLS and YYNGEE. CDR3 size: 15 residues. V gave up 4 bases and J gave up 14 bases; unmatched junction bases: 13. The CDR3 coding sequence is TGTGCCAGCAGCCCGATGCACCTAGGACAGGGGTCCCTCCACTTT. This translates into CASSPMHLGQGSLHF.

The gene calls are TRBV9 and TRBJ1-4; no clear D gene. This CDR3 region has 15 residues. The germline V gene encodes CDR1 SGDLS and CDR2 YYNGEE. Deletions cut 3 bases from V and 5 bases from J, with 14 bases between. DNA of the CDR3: TGTGCCAGCAGCGGACCCGGGGATCAGAATGAAAAACTGTTTTTT. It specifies CASSGPGDQNEKLFF.

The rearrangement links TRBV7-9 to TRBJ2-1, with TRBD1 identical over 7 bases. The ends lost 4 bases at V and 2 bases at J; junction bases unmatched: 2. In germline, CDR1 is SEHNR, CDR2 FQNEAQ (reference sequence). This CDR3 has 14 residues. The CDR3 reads CASSSQGAYNEQFF. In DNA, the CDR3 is TGTGCCAGCAGCTCCCAGGGGGCCTACAATGAGCAGTTCTTC.

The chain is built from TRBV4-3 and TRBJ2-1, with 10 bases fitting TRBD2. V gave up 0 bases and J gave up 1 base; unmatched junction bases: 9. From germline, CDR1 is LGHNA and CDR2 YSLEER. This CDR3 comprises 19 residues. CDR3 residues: CASSQEGAGGSISYNEQFF. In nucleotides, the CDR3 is TGCGCCAGCAGCCAAGAAGGAGCGGGAGGGTCCATTTCCTACAATGAGCAGTTCTTC.

CDR3 in DNA: TGTGCCTGGAGTCAGGGACAGGCGAACACTGAAGCTTTCTTT. It translates to CAWSQGQANTEAFF. The chain joins TRBV30 to TRBJ1-1; 8 nucleotides agree with TRBD1. V lost 2 bases to trimming and J lost 1 base; unmatched junction nucleotides: 3. The CDR3 spans 14 residues. CDR1 is GTSNPN and CDR2 is SVGIG in the germline V gene (reference sequence).

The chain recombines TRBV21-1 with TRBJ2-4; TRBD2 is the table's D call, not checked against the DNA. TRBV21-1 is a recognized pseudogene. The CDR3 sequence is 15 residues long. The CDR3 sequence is CASSKVGGAKNIQYF. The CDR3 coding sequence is TGTGCCAGCAGCAAAGTCGGAGGGGCCAAAAACATTCAGTACTTC.

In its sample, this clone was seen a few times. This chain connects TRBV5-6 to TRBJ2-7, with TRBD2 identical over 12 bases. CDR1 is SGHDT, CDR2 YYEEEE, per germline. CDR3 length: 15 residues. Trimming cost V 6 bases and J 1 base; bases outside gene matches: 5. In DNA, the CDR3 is TGTGCCAGCACCCCGGGACTAGCGGGTTCCTACGAGCAGTACTTC. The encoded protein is CASTPGLAGSYEQYF.

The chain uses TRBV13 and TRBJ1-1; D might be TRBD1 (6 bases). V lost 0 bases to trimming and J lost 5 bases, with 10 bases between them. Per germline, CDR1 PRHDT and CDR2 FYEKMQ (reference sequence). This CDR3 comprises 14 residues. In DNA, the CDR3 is TGTGCCAGCAGCTTAGGCGAGGGGGTAACTGAAGCTTTCTTT. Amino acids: CASSLGEGVTEAFF.

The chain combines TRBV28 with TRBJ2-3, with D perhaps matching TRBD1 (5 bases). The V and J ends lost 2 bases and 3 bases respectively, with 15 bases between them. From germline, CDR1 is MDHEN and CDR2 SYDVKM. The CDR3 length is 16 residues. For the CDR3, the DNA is TGTGCCAGCAGTTTAACCGTTGGAAGGGGAACAGATACGCAGTATTTT. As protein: CASSLTVGRGTDTQYF.

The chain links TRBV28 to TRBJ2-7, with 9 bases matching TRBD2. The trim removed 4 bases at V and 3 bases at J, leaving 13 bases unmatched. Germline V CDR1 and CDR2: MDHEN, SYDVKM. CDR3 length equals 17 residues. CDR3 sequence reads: CASSSLLAAGGFYEQYV. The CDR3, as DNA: TGTGCCAGCAGTTCTCTCCTAGCGGCGGGAGGGTTCTACGAGCAGTACGTC.

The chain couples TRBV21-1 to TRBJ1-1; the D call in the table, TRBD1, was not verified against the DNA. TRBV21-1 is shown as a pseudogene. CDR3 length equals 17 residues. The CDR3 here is CASSIECRDRAGTEAFF. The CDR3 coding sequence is TGTGCCAGCAGCATAGAATGTAGGGACAGGGCTGGCACTGAAGCTTTCTTT.

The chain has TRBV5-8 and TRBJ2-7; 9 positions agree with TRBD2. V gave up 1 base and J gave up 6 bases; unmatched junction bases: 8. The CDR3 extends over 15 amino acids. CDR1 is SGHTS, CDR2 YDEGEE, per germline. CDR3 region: CASSLHLASGTEQYF. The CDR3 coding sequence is TGTGCCAGCAGCTTGCATTTGGCTAGCGGGACCGAGCAGTACTTC. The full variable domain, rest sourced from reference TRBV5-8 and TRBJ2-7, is EAGVTQSPTHLIKTRGQQATLRCSPISGHTSVYWYQQALGLGLQFLLWYDEGEERNRGNFPPRFSGRQFPNYSSELNVNALELEDSALYLCASSLHLASGTEQYFGPGTRLTVT.

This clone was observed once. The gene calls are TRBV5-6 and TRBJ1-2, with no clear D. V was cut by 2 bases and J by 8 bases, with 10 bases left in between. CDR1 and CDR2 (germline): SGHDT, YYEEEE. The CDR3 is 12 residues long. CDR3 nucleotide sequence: TGTGCCAGCAGCTTTGCGGCATGCGGCTACACCTTC. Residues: CASSFAACGYTF.